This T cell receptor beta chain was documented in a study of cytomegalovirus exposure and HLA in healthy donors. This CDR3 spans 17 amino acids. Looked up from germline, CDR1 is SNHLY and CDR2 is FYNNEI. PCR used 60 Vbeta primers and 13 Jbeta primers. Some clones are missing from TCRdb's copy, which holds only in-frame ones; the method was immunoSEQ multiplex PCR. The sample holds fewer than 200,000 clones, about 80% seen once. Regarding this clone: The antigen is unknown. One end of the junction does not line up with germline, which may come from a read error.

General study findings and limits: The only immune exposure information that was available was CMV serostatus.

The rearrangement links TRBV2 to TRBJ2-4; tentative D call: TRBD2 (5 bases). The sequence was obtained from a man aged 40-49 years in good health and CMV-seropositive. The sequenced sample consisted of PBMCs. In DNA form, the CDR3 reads TGTGCCAGCAGTGAAGCGGCACTAGGTACAGCCAAAAACAGTCAGTACTTC. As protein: CASSEAALGTAKNSQYF. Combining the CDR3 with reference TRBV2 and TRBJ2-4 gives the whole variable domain EPEVTQTPSHQVTQMGQEVILRCVPISNHLYFYWYRQILGQKVEFLVSFYNNEISEKSEIFDDQFSVERPDGSNFTLKIRSTKLEDSAMYFCASSEAALGTAKNSQYFGAGTRLSVL.